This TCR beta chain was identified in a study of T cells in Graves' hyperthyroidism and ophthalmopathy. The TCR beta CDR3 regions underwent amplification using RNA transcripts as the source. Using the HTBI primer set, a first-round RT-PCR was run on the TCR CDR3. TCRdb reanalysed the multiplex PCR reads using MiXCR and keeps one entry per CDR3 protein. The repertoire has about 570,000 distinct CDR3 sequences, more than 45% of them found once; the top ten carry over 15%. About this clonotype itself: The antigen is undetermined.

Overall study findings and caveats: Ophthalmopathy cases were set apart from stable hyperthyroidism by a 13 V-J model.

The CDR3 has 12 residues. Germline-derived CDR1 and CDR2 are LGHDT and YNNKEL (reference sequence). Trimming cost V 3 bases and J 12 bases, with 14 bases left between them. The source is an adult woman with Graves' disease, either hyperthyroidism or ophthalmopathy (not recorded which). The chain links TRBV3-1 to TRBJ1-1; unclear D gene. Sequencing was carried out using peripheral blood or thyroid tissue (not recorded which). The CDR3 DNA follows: TGTGCCAGCAGCCAGGCTGGGAGGGCGTCTTTCTTT. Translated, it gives CASSQAGRASFF.